This T cell receptor (beta chain) is drawn from a study of blood T cell repertoires in COVID-19. Germline V gene sequence: CDR1 SGHAT, CDR2 FQNNGV. This CDR3 comprises 13 residues. With 4 bases removed from V and 15 bases from J, the gap between germline ends came to 19 bases. Those enrolled, adults aged about 18 to 89 years, came from about 24 US areas. Cohorts were determined from participant-reported clinical history. Before being deemed recovered, Cohort 3 donors had two negative PCRs, clearance, or symptom resolution. Original handling: The authors estimated nucleated cell counts from reference gene primer amplification. The repertoire was sequenced with immunoSEQ multiplex PCR; TCRdb's copy has only in-frame clones and lacks some. V and J calls and clone size come straight from that table; D and trimming were deduced from the DNA. The table shows 85,000 to 130,000 clones, with 86% occurring only once.

The source of this sequence is a woman aged 45 to 65 who had recovered from COVID-19. The rearrangement joins TRBV11-2 to TRBJ2-1, with D perhaps matching TRBD2 (6 bases). The sequencing input was PBMCs or T cells enriched from blood (not recorded which). The CDR3 here is CASSSLARRVRFF. In nucleotides, the CDR3 is TGTGCCAGCAGCTCACTTGCGAGGAGGGTGCGGTTCTTC.